Listed below are T cell receptor beta chains from one sample, sequenced in a study of cytomegalovirus exposure and HLA in healthy donors. Assay used: immunoSEQ multiplex PCR; TCRdb lists only in-frame clones, some missing. Here the sample spans 86,000 or so clones, about 96% being singletons. Sequenced sample: PBMCs. The receptors originated from a man aged 18 to 29 in good health and CMV-seropositive. Each CDR3 is given with its conserved first and last residue. The D gene is left open where the match is weak. Clone size is stated in some rows and not others, as once, few, many or a class when expanded.

TRBJ2-7 TRBV15 - - TGTGCCACCAGCAGAGATTGGCAGGGCCGGCAGTACTTC CATSRDWQGRQYF
TRBJ2-7 TRBV5-1 - - TGCGCCAGCAGCCCGGACGGGATTCAAGAGCAGTACTTC CASSPDGIQEQYF
TRBJ2-7 TRBV28 - TRBD2 TGTGCCAGCAGCTTGATTCTAGCGGGCTCCTACGAGCAGTACTTC CASSLILAGSYEQYF
TRBJ1-1 TRBV7-9 - - TGTGCCAGCAGCAGAGGGCCCAACACTGAAGCTTTCTTT CASSRGPNTEAFF
TRBJ2-1 TRBV4-1 - - TGCGCCAGCAGCCAAGTCCACGGGGGCTCCTACAATGAGCAGTTCTTC CASSQVHGGSYNEQFF
TRBJ1-3 TRBV7-9 - - TGTGCCAGCAGCTCAGCGTGGGCGACTGGAAACACCATATATTTT CASSSAWATGNTIYF
TRBJ2-3 TRBV6-5 - TRBD2 TGTGCCAGCAGCCGCAAGGGACTAGGGTATACGCAGTATTTT CASSRKGLGYTQYF
TRBJ2-5 TRBV10-3 - TRBD2 TGTGCCATCAGTGCACTAGCGGGAGAGACCCAGTACTTC CAISALAGETQYF
TRBJ1-5 TRBV6-1 few - TGTGCCAGCAGTGAGCAGGATAGCAATCAGCCCCAGCATTTT CASSEQDSNQPQHF
TRBJ2-1 TRBV5-1 - TRBD2 TGCGCCAGCAGCCGGACTAGCGGATCCTACAATGAGCAGTTCTTC CASSRTSGSYNEQFF
TRBJ2-1 TRBV28 - TRBD2 TGTGCCAGCAGTTCGGGACTAGCGGGCTACAATGAGCAGTTCTTC CASSSGLAGYNEQFF
TRBJ1-1 TRBV6-1 - - TGTGCCAGCAGTGTGGAGGTAGGGAACACTGAAGCTTTCTTT CASSVEVGNTEAFF
TRBJ2-1 TRBV9 - TRBD2 TGTGCCAGCAGTGCTAGCGGGTGGGATGAGCAGTTCTTC CASSASGWDEQFF
TRBJ2-1 TRBV4-1 - TRBD1 TGCGCCAGCAGCCAAGCCCCGGGACAGGGCGATGAGCAGTTCTTC CASSQAPGQGDEQFF
TRBJ2-7 TRBV28 - - TGTGCCAGCAGTCTCCTCTACGAGCAGTACTTC CASSLLYEQYF
TRBJ2-1 TRBV6-5 once TRBD2 TGTGCCAGCAGTGCAAGCGGGAATTCCTACAATGAGCAGTTCTTC CASSASGNSYNEQFF